This T cell receptor beta chain was documented in a study of T cell responses to AZD1222 COVID-19 vaccine. The V and J ends lost 10 bases and 8 bases, in that order; junction bases with no gene match: 7. Germline V CDR1 and CDR2: SGHTA, FQGNSA. The CDR3 totals 14 residues. The repertoire was sequenced with immunoSEQ multiplex PCR; TCRdb's copy has only in-frame clones and lacks some. The sample consists of approximately 120,000 clones, over 85% of them appearing once. Study observations and caveats: Repertoire sampling happened only post peak T cell response. Following two doses of AZD1222, Spike-specific TCR breadth and depth rose. The study found vaccine-associated CD4 TCRs spanning spike, dominant at 160-218 and 743-854.

Note on this clone: Its target is not known.

The chain joins TRBV7-2 to TRBJ1-6; 11 nucleotides align to TRBD1. Specimen: peripheral blood, collected on day 0 of AZD1222 vaccination. The TCR sequence derives from an adult in good health. CDR3 amino acids: CANRRGQGDSPLHF. CDR3 sequence (DNA): TGTGCCAACCGGAGGGGACAGGGGGATTCACCCCTCCACTTT.